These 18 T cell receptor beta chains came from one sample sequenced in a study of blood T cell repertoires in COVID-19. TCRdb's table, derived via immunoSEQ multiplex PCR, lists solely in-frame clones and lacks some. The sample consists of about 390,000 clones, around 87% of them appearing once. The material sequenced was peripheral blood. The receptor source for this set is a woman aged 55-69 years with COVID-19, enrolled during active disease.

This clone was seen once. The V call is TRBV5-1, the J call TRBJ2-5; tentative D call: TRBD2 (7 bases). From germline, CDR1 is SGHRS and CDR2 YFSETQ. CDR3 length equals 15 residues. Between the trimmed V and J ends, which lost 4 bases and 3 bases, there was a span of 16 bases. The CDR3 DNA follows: TGCGCCAGCAGCAGGTCCGGGGAGGGGGAAGAGACCCAGTACTTC. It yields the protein CASSRSGEGEETQYF. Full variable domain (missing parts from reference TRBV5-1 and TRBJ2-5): KAGVTQTPRYLIKTRGQQVTLSCSPISGHRSVSWYQQTPGQGLQFLFEYFSETQRNKGNFPGRFSGRQFSNSRSEMNVSTLELGDSALYLCASSRSGEGEETQYFGPGTRLLVL.

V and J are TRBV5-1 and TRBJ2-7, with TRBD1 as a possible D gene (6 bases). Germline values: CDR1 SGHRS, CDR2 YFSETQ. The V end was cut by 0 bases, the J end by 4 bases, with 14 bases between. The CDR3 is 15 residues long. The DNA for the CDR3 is TGCGCCAGCAGCTTGGCCGTCGGGCAGGGGTACGAGCAGTACTTC. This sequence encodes CASSLAVGQGYEQYF.

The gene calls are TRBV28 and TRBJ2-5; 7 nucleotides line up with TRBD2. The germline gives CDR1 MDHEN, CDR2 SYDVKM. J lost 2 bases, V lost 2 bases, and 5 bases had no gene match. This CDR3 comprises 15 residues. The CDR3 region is CASSLVAGEQETQYF. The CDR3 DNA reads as TGTGCCAGCAGTTTAGTTGCGGGGGAGCAAGAGACCCAGTACTTC.

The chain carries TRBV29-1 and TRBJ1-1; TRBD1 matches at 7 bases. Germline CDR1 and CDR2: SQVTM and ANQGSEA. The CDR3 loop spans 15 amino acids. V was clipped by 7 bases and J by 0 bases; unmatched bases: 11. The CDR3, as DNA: TGCAGCGCCGGATTTAGGGGGCGATTGAACACTGAAGCTTTCTTT. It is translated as CSAGFRGRLNTEAFF.

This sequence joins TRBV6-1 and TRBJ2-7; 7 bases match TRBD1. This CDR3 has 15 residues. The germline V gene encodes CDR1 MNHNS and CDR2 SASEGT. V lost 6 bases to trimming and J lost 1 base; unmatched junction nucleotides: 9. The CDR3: CASRVGQRRSYEQYF. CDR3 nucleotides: TGTGCCAGCAGGGTGGGACAGAGGAGGTCCTACGAGCAGTACTTC.

The CDR3 nucleotides read TGTGCCAGCAGCTTACAGCGGAACTATGGCTACACCTTC. Amino acid sequence: CASSLQRNYGYTF. The chain links TRBV11-2 to TRBJ1-2; D gene uncertain. The germline V and J ends were trimmed by 2 bases and 2 bases, with 6 bases remaining between them. Germline loops: CDR1 SGHAT, CDR2 FQNNGV. This CDR3 is 13 amino acids long.

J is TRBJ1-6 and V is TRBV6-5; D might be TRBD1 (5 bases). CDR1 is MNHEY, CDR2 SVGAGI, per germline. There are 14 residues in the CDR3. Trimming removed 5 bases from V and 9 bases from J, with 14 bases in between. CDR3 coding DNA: TGTGCCAGCAGTCTGGGGGGGTCTGCTTCACCCCTCCACTTT. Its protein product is CASSLGGSASPLHF.

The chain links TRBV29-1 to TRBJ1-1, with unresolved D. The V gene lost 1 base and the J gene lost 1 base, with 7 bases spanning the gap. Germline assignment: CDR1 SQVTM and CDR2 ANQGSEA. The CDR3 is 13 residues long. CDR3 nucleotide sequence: TGCAGCGTTGAAGTTTCAGGGAACACTGAAGCTTTCTTT. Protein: CSVEVSGNTEAFF.

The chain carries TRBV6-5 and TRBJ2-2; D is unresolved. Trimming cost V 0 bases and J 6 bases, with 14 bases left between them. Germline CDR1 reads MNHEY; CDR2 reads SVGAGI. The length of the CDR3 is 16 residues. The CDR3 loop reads CASSYSGGRSAGELFF. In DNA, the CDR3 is TGTGCCAGCAGTTACTCCGGCGGCCGGTCGGCCGGGGAGCTGTTTTTT.

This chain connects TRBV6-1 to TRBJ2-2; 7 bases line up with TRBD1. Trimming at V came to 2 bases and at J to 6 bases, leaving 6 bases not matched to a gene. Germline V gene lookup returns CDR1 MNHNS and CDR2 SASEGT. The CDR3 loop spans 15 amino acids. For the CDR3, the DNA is TGTGCCAGCAGTGAAAGGCCAGGGGGTGCCGGGGAGCTGTTTTTT. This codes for CASSERPGGAGELFF.

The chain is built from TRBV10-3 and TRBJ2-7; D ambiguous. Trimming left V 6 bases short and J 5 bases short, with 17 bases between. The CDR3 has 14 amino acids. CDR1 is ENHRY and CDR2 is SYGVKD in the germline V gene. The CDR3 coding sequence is TGTGCCATCAGAGATGACCTCCCAGGCGACGAGCAGTACTTC. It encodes CAIRDDLPGDEQYF.

CDR3 amino acids: CASSPKVAGYEQYF. The CDR3 DNA is TGCGCCAGCAGCCCGAAAGTTGCGGGATACGAGCAGTACTTC. The chain recombines TRBV5-1 with TRBJ2-7; D may be TRBD2 (6 bases). The CDR3 spans 14 residues. Germline V gives CDR1 SGHRS, CDR2 YFSETQ. V was cut by 4 bases and J by 4 bases, with 15 bases left in between.

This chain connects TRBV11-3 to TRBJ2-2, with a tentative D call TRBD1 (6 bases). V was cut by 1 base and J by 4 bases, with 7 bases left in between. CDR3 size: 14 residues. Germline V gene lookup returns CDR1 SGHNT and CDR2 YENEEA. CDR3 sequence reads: CASSLGGGTGELFF. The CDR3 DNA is TGTGCCAGCAGCTTAGGAGGGGGCACCGGGGAGCTGTTTTTT.

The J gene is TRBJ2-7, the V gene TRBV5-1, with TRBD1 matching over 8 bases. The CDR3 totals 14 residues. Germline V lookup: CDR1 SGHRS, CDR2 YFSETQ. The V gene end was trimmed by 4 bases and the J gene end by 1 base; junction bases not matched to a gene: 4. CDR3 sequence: CASSENRGSYEQYF. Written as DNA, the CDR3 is TGCGCCAGCAGCGAAAACAGGGGGTCCTACGAGCAGTACTTC.

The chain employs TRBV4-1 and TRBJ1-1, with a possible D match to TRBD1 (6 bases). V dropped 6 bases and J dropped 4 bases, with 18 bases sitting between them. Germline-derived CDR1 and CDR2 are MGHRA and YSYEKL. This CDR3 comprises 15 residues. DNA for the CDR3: TGCGCCAGCAGAGGGGGTGGAAAGGGGGTCACTGAAGCTTTCTTT. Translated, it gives CASRGGGKGVTEAFF.

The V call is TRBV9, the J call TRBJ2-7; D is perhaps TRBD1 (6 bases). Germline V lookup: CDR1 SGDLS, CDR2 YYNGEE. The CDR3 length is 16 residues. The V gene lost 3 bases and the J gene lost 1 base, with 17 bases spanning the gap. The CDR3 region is CASSGKQGADSYEQYF. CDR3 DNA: TGTGCCAGCAGCGGCAAACAGGGAGCGGATTCCTACGAGCAGTACTTC.

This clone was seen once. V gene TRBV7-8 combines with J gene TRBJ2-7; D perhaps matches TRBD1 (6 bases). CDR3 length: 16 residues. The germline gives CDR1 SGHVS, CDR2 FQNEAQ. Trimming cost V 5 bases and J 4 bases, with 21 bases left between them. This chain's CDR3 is CASSEPDRRGRYEQYF. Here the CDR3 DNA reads TGTGCCAGCAGCGAGCCGGATCGCAGGGGAAGGTACGAGCAGTACTTC.

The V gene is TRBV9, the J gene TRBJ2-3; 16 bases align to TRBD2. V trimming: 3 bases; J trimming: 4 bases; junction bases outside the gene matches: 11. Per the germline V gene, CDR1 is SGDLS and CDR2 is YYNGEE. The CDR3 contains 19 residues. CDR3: CASSAPGLAGGPVSDTQYF. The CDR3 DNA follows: TGTGCCAGCAGCGCTCCGGGACTAGCGGGGGGGCCCGTTTCAGATACGCAGTATTTT.